Only a few counts were recorded for the clone carrying this T cell receptor beta chain. Its antigen is undetermined. The donors were healthy bone marrow donors. This sample stems from a study of cytomegalovirus exposure and HLA in healthy donors. Whole-study results and caveats: With high specificity and sensitivity, the classifier reportedly diagnosed cytomegalovirus status. Donors belonging to an Asian-associated ancestry cluster reportedly showed fewer N-insertions in productive TCRs than the approximately 690-donor mean, according to what a later analysis found.

With 60 Vbeta and 13 Jbeta primers, the PCR was carried out. The assay was immunoSEQ multiplex PCR, and TCRdb's table has in-frame clones only and misses some. The repertoire holds 130,000 to 150,000 clones, with roughly 80% as singletons. Trimming took 3 bases from V and 8 from J; bases not matched to a gene: 7. Germline V CDR1 and CDR2: MNHEY, SMNVEV (reference sequence). CDR3 length: 14 amino acids. The clonotype originates from a male donor in good health and CMV-seronegative. The specimen sequenced was PBMCs. This chain joins TRBV27 and TRBJ1-5, with 7 nucleotides matching TRBD1. The CDR3 DNA is TGTGCCAGCAGTTTGGCACAGGGGAGGAAGCCCCAGCATTTT. Translated, it gives CASSLAQGRKPQHF.